Listed here are 31 T cell receptor beta chains from one sample, sequenced in a study of cytomegalovirus exposure and HLA in healthy donors. The PCR was carried out with 60 Vbeta primers and 13 Jbeta primers. Profiling relied on immunoSEQ multiplex PCR, and the TCRdb table lists in-frame clones only, not all of them. The sample consists of 150,000 to 200,000 clones, 80% to 90% of them appearing once. Sequencing used PBMCs. These receptors all stem from a man younger than 35 in good health and CMV-seropositive.

This clone was observed a single time. The chain links TRBV7-2 to TRBJ2-4; maybe TRBD2 (6 bases). Germline V gene sequence: CDR1 SGHTA, CDR2 FQGNSA. V was pared by 3 bases and J by 6 bases, with 12 bases between. The CDR3 extends over 14 amino acids. CDR3 DNA sequence: TGTGCCAGCAGCTTTGGCGCGGGACTAAACATTCAGTACTTC. This sequence encodes CASSFGAGLNIQYF.

The chain joins TRBV30 to TRBJ2-7; 7 bases line up with TRBD1. J gave up 2 bases and V 3 bases, and 4 bases lay outside the gene matches. The CDR3 is 13 amino acids. Germline lookup yields CDR1 GTSNPN and CDR2 SVGIG (reference sequence). CDR3 region: CAWRTTGTYEQYF. DNA of the CDR3: TGTGCCTGGAGGACGACAGGGACCTACGAGCAGTACTTC.

The chain links TRBV7-3 to TRBJ2-3; tentative D call: TRBD1 (5 bases). CDR3 length: 14 residues. V lost 2 bases and J lost 5, with 11 bases in between. CDR1 and CDR2 (germline): SGHTA, FQGTGA. This CDR3 reads CASSLSPTEDTQYF. CDR3 coding DNA: TGTGCCAGCAGCTTATCCCCGACAGAAGATACGCAGTATTTT.

The chain links TRBV5-1 to TRBJ2-2; TRBD1 might be the D (6 bases). The V gene lost 1 base and the J gene lost 4 bases, with 11 bases spanning the gap. This CDR3 has 15 amino acids. Looked up from germline, CDR1 is SGHRS and CDR2 is YFSETQ. The CDR3: CASSLTQGSTGELFF. The CDR3 bases are TGCGCCAGCAGCTTGACCCAGGGGAGCACCGGGGAGCTGTTTTTT.

The chain links TRBV2 to TRBJ1-2; a weak D match, TRBD1 (5 bases). Trimming left V 2 bases short and J 8 bases short, with 12 bases between. The CDR3 totals 13 residues. The germline V gene has CDR1 SNHLY and CDR2 FYNNEI. CDR3 nucleotide sequence: TGTGCCAGCAGTGAACCCCCAGGGCAAGGCTACACCTTC. It specifies CASSEPPGQGYTF.

The chain employs TRBV30 and TRBJ1-2, with D perhaps TRBD1 (5 bases). The length of the CDR3 is 16 residues. Trimming removed 6 bases at V and 0 bases at J, with 20 bases between. The germline gives CDR1 GTSNPN, CDR2 SVGIG (reference sequence). This CDR3 is CACSGLRNWANYGYTF. The CDR3 nucleotides are TGTGCCTGTTCGGGACTCCGAAATTGGGCTAACTATGGCTACACCTTC.

This clone showed up just once. The chain links TRBV12-5 to TRBJ1-2; a weak D match, TRBD1 (5 bases). V was pared by 2 bases and J by 9 bases, with 10 bases between. The germline V gene has CDR1 LGHNT and CDR2 FRNRAP. There are 12 residues in the CDR3. CDR3 in amino acids: CASGLSGLRYTF. The CDR3 region has the DNA TGTGCTAGTGGTTTGTCAGGGTTGCGCTACACCTTC.

The J gene is TRBJ1-3, the V gene TRBV7-6; no clear D. Per germline, CDR1 SGHVS and CDR2 FNYEAQ. The CDR3 length is 15 residues. Trimming took 7 bases from V and 2 from J, leaving 15 bases between them. Written as DNA, the CDR3 is TGTGCCAGCACCCCATGGCCGGGGACTGGAAACACCATATATTTT. Residues: CASTPWPGTGNTIYF.

The chain has TRBV5-6 and TRBJ1-1; TRBD1 matches 8 bases. V trimming: 0 bases; J trimming: 9 bases; junction bases outside the gene matches: 4. The germline V gene encodes CDR1 SGHDT and CDR2 YYEEEE. The length of the CDR3 is 13 residues. The CDR3 sequence: CASSLGTGRQAFF. CDR3 bases: TGTGCCAGCAGCTTGGGGACAGGGCGACAAGCTTTCTTT. Combining the CDR3 with reference TRBV5-6 and TRBJ1-1 gives the whole variable domain DAGVTQSPTHLIKTRGQQVTLRCSPKSGHDTVSWYQQALGQGPQFIFQYYEEEERQRGNFPDRFSGHQFPNYSSELNVNALLLGDSALYLCASSLGTGRQAFFGQGTRLTVV.

This chain joins TRBV6-1 and TRBJ1-1; 7 bases are a match to TRBD1. J gave up 2 bases and V 6 bases, and 6 bases lay outside the gene matches. CDR1 and CDR2 (germline): MNHNS, SASEGT. CDR3 size: 14 residues. This CDR3 is CASSRWTGNTEAFF. In nucleotides, the CDR3 is TGTGCCAGCAGCCGGTGGACAGGTAACACTGAAGCTTTCTTT.

Only a few counts were recorded for this clone. One end of the junction does not line up with germline, which may come from a read error. The chain carries TRBV6-5 and TRBJ2-5, with a possible D match to TRBD2 (5 bases). Germline lookup yields CDR1 MNHEY and CDR2 SVGAGI. The CDR3 has 14 residues. CDR3 DNA: TGTGCCAGCAGTTACTCGGGGAGACAAGGGACCCAGTACTTC. Translated: CASSYSGRQGTQYF.

V gene TRBV9 combines with J gene TRBJ2-1; perhaps TRBD2 as D (6 bases). Germline V CDR1 and CDR2: SGDLS, YYNGEE. The ends were cut back, 3 bases at V and 7 bases at J, with 20 bases in the middle. The CDR3 has 16 amino acids. This CDR3 reads CASSAGSGRDLNEQFF. The CDR3 bases are TGTGCCAGCAGCGCGGGATCTGGGCGGGACCTTAATGAGCAGTTCTTC.

Concerning this clone: Relative to the germline gene, one junction end is altered; a read error may explain this. V and J are TRBV5-1 and TRBJ1-1, with 10 bases lining up with TRBD1. The germline V gene encodes CDR1 SGHRS and CDR2 YFSETQ. The CDR3 spans 15 residues. The CDR3, as DNA: TGCGCCGGCAGCTGGGACAGGGGATTGAACACTGAAGCTTTCTTT. Translation gives CAGSWDRGLNTEAFF.

V and J are TRBV27 and TRBJ2-3, with D perhaps matching TRBD2 (6 bases). Germline CDR1 MNHEY, CDR2 SMNVEV (reference sequence). There are 17 residues in the CDR3. V lost 4 bases and J lost 1, with 18 bases in between. CDR3 in DNA: TGTGCCAGCAGTTCCCTTACGGAGTGGGGGGGCACAGATACGCAGTATTTT. It yields the protein CASSSLTEWGGTDTQYF.

In this sample, this clone turned up a few times. The chain is built from TRBV6-5 and TRBJ1-2; 8 bases map to TRBD1. The CDR3 is 13 residues long. Unmatched junction bases numbered 5, after V lost 4 bases and J lost 7 bases. Germline lookup yields CDR1 MNHEY and CDR2 SVGAGI. The CDR3 DNA reads as TGTGCCAGCAGTTTTAACAGGGGGGGTGGCTACACCTTC. Translating it yields CASSFNRGGGYTF.

The table lists this clone with a few counts. V usage is TRBV6-5 and J usage is TRBJ1-2; TRBD1 matches at 7 bases. V shed 0 bases, J shed 2 bases, and the junction held 6 bases outside the gene matches. The germline CDR1 and CDR2 sequences are MNHEY and SVGAGI. The CDR3 is 16 residues long. For the CDR3, the DNA is TGTGCCAGCAGTTACTCCCCGGACAGGATCAACTATGGCTACACCTTC. Its translation: CASSYSPDRINYGYTF.

This sequence joins TRBV15 and TRBJ2-1; 7 bases align to TRBD1. There are 15 residues in the CDR3. J lost 0 bases, V lost 9 bases, and 8 bases had no gene match. Germline-derived CDR1 and CDR2 are LNHNV and YYDKDF (reference sequence). The CDR3 DNA sequence: TGTGCCACATCAGGGGGTTCGAGCTCCTACAATGAGCAGTTCTTC. Translation gives CATSGGSSSYNEQFF.

In DNA, the CDR3 is TGTGCCAGCAGTTACTCCGCTAGGCCCTCGGGGGATGAGCAGTTCTTC. It encodes CASSYSARPSGDEQFF. V gene TRBV6-5 combines with J gene TRBJ2-1; a possible D gene is TRBD2 (6 bases). This CDR3 has 16 residues. Trimming removed 0 bases at V and 8 bases at J, with 17 bases between. CDR1 is MNHEY and CDR2 is SVGAGI in the germline V gene.

This clone showed up just once. This sequence joins TRBV18 and TRBJ2-2; D is unresolved. Germline V lookup: CDR1 KGHSH, CDR2 LQKENI. The length of the CDR3 is 14 residues. Trimming took 6 bases from V and 4 from J, leaving 12 bases between them. The CDR3 sequence is CASSIRRGTGELFF. The CDR3, as DNA: TGTGCCAGCTCTATACGCAGAGGCACCGGGGAGCTGTTTTTT.

V usage is TRBV28 and J usage is TRBJ2-1, with 7 positions matching TRBD2. This CDR3 has 15 amino acids. Germline V gene sequence: CDR1 MDHEN, CDR2 SYDVKM. Losses at the gene ends were 4 bases for V and 4 bases for J; bases not matched to a gene: 7. The CDR3 is CASSSPGRAYNEQFF. The DNA of the CDR3 is TGTGCCAGCAGTTCCCCAGGGAGGGCTTACAATGAGCAGTTCTTC.

The chain has TRBV4-1 and TRBJ2-5; 9 bases line up with TRBD2. The end of the DNA fits TRBJ2-7 better, so the J call may be wrong. From germline, CDR1 is MGHRA and CDR2 YSYEKL. The CDR3 extends over 15 amino acids. For the CDR3, the DNA is TGCGCCAGCAGCCAAGTGCGCGGGGGGGCGTTCGAGCAGTACTTC. It codes for CASSQVRGGAFEQYF.

The chain joins TRBV29-1 to TRBJ2-1; TRBD1 agrees at 10 bases. Looked up from germline, CDR1 is SQVTM and CDR2 is ANQGSEA. J lost 1 base, V lost 6 bases, and 9 bases had no gene match. The CDR3 has 16 amino acids. As DNA, the CDR3 is TGCAGCGTCGGGACAGGGGCACAAAATTCCTACAATGAGCAGTTCTTC. Translating it yields CSVGTGAQNSYNEQFF.

This clone appeared a single time. The chain joins TRBV5-1 to TRBJ2-7, with a possible D match to TRBD1 (6 bases). This CDR3 has 16 amino acids. CDR1 SGHRS and CDR2 YFSETQ come from the germline V gene. The V gene lost 2 bases and the J gene lost 2 bases, with 17 bases spanning the gap. The CDR3 coding sequence is TGCGCCAGCAGCTTCGGTTTCCGGGACATAACCTACGAGCAGTACTTC. Residues: CASSFGFRDITYEQYF.

The chain recombines TRBV15 with TRBJ1-4, with D unclear. The germline gives CDR1 LNHNV, CDR2 YYDKDF (reference sequence). The CDR3 loop spans 15 amino acids. Trimming removed 6 bases at V and 0 bases at J, with 11 bases between. CDR3 bases: TGTGCCACCAGGTCCACAGAAGCAACTAATGAAAAACTGTTTTTT. As protein: CATRSTEATNEKLFF.

This chain uses TRBV7-6 with TRBJ1-2; D remains unclear. CDR1 and CDR2 (germline): SGHVS, FNYEAQ. This CDR3 region has 13 residues. Trimming left V 5 bases short and J 3 bases short, with 10 bases between. DNA of the CDR3: TGTGCCAGCAGCCCCCGCATAGACTATGGCTACACCTTC. Translating it yields CASSPRIDYGYTF.

This clone is a singleton in its sample. This chain connects TRBV19 to TRBJ1-2; TRBD1 agrees at 11 bases. The V and J ends lost 5 bases and 8 bases, in that order; junction bases with no gene match: 7. CDR3 length equals 14 residues. Germline values: CDR1 LNHDA, CDR2 SQIVND (reference sequence). The CDR3 DNA follows: TGTGCCAGTAGTCCAGGACAGGGGGCGTGGGGCTACACCTTC. Its protein product is CASSPGQGAWGYTF. The full variable domain, completed using reference TRBV19 and TRBJ1-2, is DGGITQSPKYLFRKEGQNVTLSCEQNLNHDAMYWYRQDPGQGLRLIYYSQIVNDFQKGDIAEGYSVSREKKESFPLTVTSAQKNPTAFYLCASSPGQGAWGYTFGSGTRLTVV.

This chain uses TRBV18 with TRBJ2-3, with 7 bases matching TRBD2. The CDR3 is 14 amino acids. Losses at the gene ends were 2 bases for V and 7 bases for J; bases not matched to a gene: 6. The germline V gene encodes CDR1 KGHSH and CDR2 LQKENI. The CDR3 sequence is CASSPIRGENTQYF. The CDR3 nucleotides are TGTGCCAGCTCACCAATTCGGGGGGAGAATACGCAGTATTTT.

This clone has a handful of counts. The chain links TRBV6-6 to TRBJ1-5; D might be TRBD1 (5 bases). CDR1 and CDR2 (germline): MNHNY, SVGAGI (reference sequence). CDR3 length: 15 amino acids. V lost 0 bases and J lost 4, with 10 bases in between. CDR3 sequence (DNA): TGTGCCAGCAGTTACTCTCCCGGGGGGAATCAGCCCCAGCATTTT. Encoded protein: CASSYSPGGNQPQHF.

The J gene is TRBJ2-1, the V gene TRBV5-1; D may be TRBD2 (5 bases). V gave up 4 bases and J gave up 0 bases, with 11 bases separating them. The length of the CDR3 is 15 residues. Germline V lookup: CDR1 SGHRS, CDR2 YFSETQ. CDR3 in DNA: TGCGCCAGCAGCCCGGACGGGGACTCCTACAATGAGCAGTTCTTC. This codes for CASSPDGDSYNEQFF.

Here the CDR3 DNA reads TGTGCCAGCAGTCCGCAGGGGTGGACAGATACGCAGTATTTT. This gives the protein CASSPQGWTDTQYF. The chain joins TRBV5-4 to TRBJ2-3, with D maybe TRBD1 (6 bases). Germline V gene sequence: CDR1 SGHNT, CDR2 YYREEE (reference sequence). Trimming pared 5 bases from V and 3 bases from J, leaving 13 bases between. The CDR3 has 14 amino acids.

This clone appeared a single time. The rearrangement links TRBV28 to TRBJ2-3, with 15 bases fitting TRBD2. The CDR3 length is 18 residues. The junction had 13 bases not matched to a gene; V was cut back by 7 bases and J by 5 bases. Germline V CDR1 and CDR2: MDHEN, SYDVKM. The CDR3 DNA reads as TGTGCCAGCAACCTGGGACTAGCGGGGGGAAACCCCCTAGATACGCAGTATTTT. Translated: CASNLGLAGGNPLDTQYF.